These 10 T cell receptor beta chains share one sample of origin, sequenced in a study of blood T cell repertoires in COVID-19. Profiling relied on immunoSEQ multiplex PCR, and the TCRdb table lists in-frame clones only, not all of them. The sample has some 97,000 clones, 90% to 95% seen once. The specimen was peripheral blood. The receptors derive from a man aged 50-59 years with active COVID-19.

Note on this clone: At one of its ends the junction is not consistent with the germline gene, which may arise from a read error. The rearrangement uses TRBV12-3 or TRBV12-4 and TRBJ2-7; a possible D gene is TRBD1 (6 bases). This CDR3 spans 13 amino acids. The CDR3 region has the DNA TGTGCCAGCAGGTTAGACAGGCTCCACGAGCAGTACTTC. It encodes CASRLDRLHEQYF.

This clone was detected only a few times. This chain joins TRBV7-7 and TRBJ2-2, with a possible D match to TRBD1 (5 bases). CDR3 length: 14 residues. Trimming cost V 6 bases and J 1 base, with 9 bases left between them. The germline gives CDR1 SSHAT, CDR2 FNYEAQ (reference sequence). The CDR3 spells CASRSTGNTGELFF. The CDR3 DNA reads TGTGCCAGCAGATCAACAGGGAACACCGGGGAGCTGTTTTTT.

This clone was picked up a small number of times. The genes are TRBV19 and TRBJ2-7; D gene unclear. CDR3 length: 11 amino acids. CDR1 is LNHDA, CDR2 SQIVND, per germline (reference sequence). V lost 7 bases and J 1 base, leaving 5 bases between the germline ends. CDR3 coding DNA: TGTGCCAGTACCCGGTCCTACGAGCAGTACGTC. Protein sequence: CASTRSYEQYV.

The chain links TRBV12-3 or TRBV12-4 to TRBJ2-1, with TRBD1 as a possible D gene (6 bases). V lost 5 bases, J lost 4 bases, and 9 bases lay in between. CDR3 length: 13 residues. CDR3 nucleotides: TGTGCCAGCAGTCCAGGGGAATACAATGAGCAGTTCTTC. Its protein is CASSPGEYNEQFF.

The chain recombines TRBV19 with TRBJ2-1; 10 bases agree with TRBD2. Germline assignment: CDR1 LNHDA and CDR2 SQIVND (reference sequence). Trimming at V came to 5 bases and at J to 3 bases, leaving 4 bases not matched to a gene. The CDR3 covers 15 residues. The CDR3 protein is CASSPLAGDYNEQFF. The CDR3 region has the DNA TGTGCCAGTAGTCCCCTAGCGGGAGACTACAATGAGCAGTTCTTC.

The CDR3 loop reads CASSSTVFNEQFF. Here the CDR3 DNA reads TGTGCCAGCAGCTCGACAGTGTTCAATGAGCAGTTCTTC. The genes are TRBV7-3 and TRBJ2-1, with TRBD1 as a possible D gene (5 bases). Germline V lookup: CDR1 SGHTA, CDR2 FQGTGA. This CDR3 is 13 amino acids long. V lost 4 bases, J lost 6 bases, and 10 bases lay in between. Full variable domain (remainder filled in from reference TRBV7-3 and TRBJ2-1): GAGVSQTPSNKVTEKGKYVELRCDPISGHTALYWYRQSLGQGPEFLIYFQGTGAADDSGLPNDRFFAVRPEGSVSTLKIQRTERGDSAVYLCASSSTVFNEQFFGPGTRLTVL.

This sequence joins TRBV5-1 and TRBJ2-5, with 9 nucleotides matching TRBD2. CDR3 length equals 14 residues. The V gene end was trimmed by 3 bases and the J gene end by 5 bases; junction bases not matched to a gene: 5. Germline V gene sequence: CDR1 SGHRS, CDR2 YFSETQ. The CDR3 loop reads CASSSLAGEETQYF. The CDR3 bases are TGCGCCAGCAGCTCGTTAGCGGGAGAGGAGACCCAGTACTTC.

V gene TRBV15 combines with J gene TRBJ1-5; no clear D. CDR1 is LNHNV and CDR2 is YYDKDF in the germline V gene (reference sequence). With 0 bases removed from V and 1 base from J, the gap between germline ends came to 10 bases. CDR3 length: 16 residues. Here the CDR3 DNA reads TGTGCCACCAGCAGAGATCAGGTCAGGAGCAATCAGCCCCAGCATTTT. The encoded protein is CATSRDQVRSNQPQHF. The whole variable domain, filled in from reference TRBV15 and TRBJ1-5, reads DAMVIQNPRYQVTQFGKPVTLSCSQTLNHNVMYWYQQKSSQAPKLLFHYYDKDFNNEADTPDNFQSRRPNTSFCFLDIRSPGLGDTAMYLCATSRDQVRSNQPQHFGDGTRLSIL.

The chain has TRBV5-1 and TRBJ1-5; D unclear. Germline-derived CDR1 and CDR2 are SGHRS and YFSETQ. The CDR3 is made up of 14 amino acids. Trimming took off 0 bases at V and 4 bases at J, with 8 bases between the two ends. The CDR3 region is CASSLDSRNQPQHF. The DNA of the CDR3 is TGCGCCAGCAGCTTGGACTCACGGAATCAGCCCCAGCATTTT.

The CDR3 DNA reads as TGTGCCAGCAGTATTACAGCGGCAGGCACTGAAGCTTTCTTT. Protein: CASSITAAGTEAFF. The J gene is TRBJ1-1, the V gene TRBV2; D is uncertain. The CDR3 spans 14 residues. From germline, CDR1 is SNHLY and CDR2 FYNNEI. V lost 5 bases and J lost 4, with 14 bases in between.